The next 21 T cell receptor beta chains were all read from a single sample in a study of identical twins' blood T cells. One entry per CDR3 protein results from TCRdb running MiXCR on the 5' RACE reads. The sample lists 300,000 to 400,000 distinct CDR3 sequences, 25% to 35% occurring once. Sample: PBMCs. The source of these receptors is a woman aged 18-50 years in good health.

The CDR3 sequence: CASSHLAQGAGAFF. Written as DNA, the CDR3 is TGTGCCAGCAGCCACCTCGCACAGGGGGCTGGTGCTTTCTTT. The V call is TRBV14, the J call TRBJ1-1; 9 positions agree with TRBD1. V was pared by 3 bases and J by 11 bases, with 10 bases of the junction left unmatched. Germline CDR1 reads SGHDN; CDR2 reads FVKESK. The CDR3 contains 14 residues.

The V gene is TRBV5-6, the J gene TRBJ2-3; D gene ambiguous. The V gene lost 7 bases and the J gene lost 4 bases, with 13 bases spanning the gap. CDR1 is SGHDT, CDR2 YYEEEE, per germline. This CDR3 spans 13 amino acids. CDR3 coding DNA: TGTGCCAGCCGAGAGACGACCCCAGATACGCAGTATTTT. Its protein is CASRETTPDTQYF.

This clonotype turned up a few times. The junction departs from germline at one end; a sequencing error may be responsible. The chain links TRBV11-2 to TRBJ1-3; D is uncertain. Germline V lookup: CDR1 SGHAT, CDR2 FQNNGV. The CDR3 covers 17 residues. The CDR3 loop is CASSLGASYFSGNTIYF. DNA for the CDR3: TGTGCCAGTAGCTTAGGTGCCAGCTACTTCTCTGGAAACACCATATATTTT.

The chain couples TRBV12-5 to TRBJ2-5; D not certain. The CDR3 extends over 15 amino acids. Per the germline V gene, CDR1 is LGHNT and CDR2 is FRNRAP. V was trimmed by 4 bases and J by 3 bases, leaving 15 bases between them. CDR3 in amino acids: CASGSALGLEETQYF. As DNA, the CDR3 is TGTGCTAGTGGTTCCGCCCTGGGCCTAGAAGAGACCCAGTACTTC.

This clonotype was seen more than once but under ten times. The rearrangement links TRBV11-3 to TRBJ1-1; the D is unclear. CDR3 length equals 13 residues. The germline gives CDR1 SGHNT, CDR2 YENEEA. With 3 bases removed from V and 1 base from J, the gap between germline ends came to 6 bases. In DNA, the CDR3 is TGTGCCAGCAGCTTCTTGGCGAACACTGAAGCTTTCTTT. Translating gives CASSFLANTEAFF.

This clonotype has a handful of counts. The rearrangement uses TRBV18 and TRBJ2-3, with D unclear. The CDR3 has 13 amino acids. The V end was cut by 2 bases, the J end by 4 bases, with 7 bases between. Per the germline V gene, CDR1 is KGHSH and CDR2 is LQKENI. The CDR3 spells CASSPGDADTQYF. CDR3 nucleotides: TGTGCCAGCTCACCAGGGGATGCAGATACGCAGTATTTT.

As regards this clonotype: The junction differs from germline at one of its ends, possibly a read error. The chain recombines TRBV5-1 with TRBJ2-5; 9 nucleotides agree with TRBD2. CDR1 and CDR2 from the germline V gene are SGHRS and YFSETQ. CDR3 length: 13 residues. CDR3 sequence: CVSSGGTQETQYF. CDR3 bases: TGCGTCAGCAGCGGGGGGACCCAAGAGACCCAGTACTTC.

The CDR3 sequence is CASSVGGSSSYNEQFF. The CDR3 DNA follows: TGTGCCAGCAGTGTCGGGGGGTCGAGCTCCTACAATGAGCAGTTCTTC. The genes are TRBV6-5 and TRBJ2-1; TRBD2 agrees at 7 bases. There are 16 residues in the CDR3. The V and J ends lost 5 bases and 0 bases, in that order; junction bases with no gene match: 7. Germline V gene lookup returns CDR1 MNHEY and CDR2 SVGAGI.

This clonotype showed up just a few times. The rearrangement uses TRBV28 and TRBJ2-4; 9 bases map to TRBD1. This CDR3 contains 16 residues. V lost 5 bases and J lost 0; bases outside the gene matches: 5. Germline assignment: CDR1 MDHEN and CDR2 SYDVKM. CDR3 coding DNA: TGTGCCAGCAGTCCCGGGACAGGGATAGCCAAAAACATTCAGTACTTC. Translation: CASSPGTGIAKNIQYF.

Notes on this clonotype: A much larger clone differs by one base, so this may be a read error. The V call is TRBV11-2, the J call TRBJ1-1, with 9 bases that match TRBD1. The germline CDR1 and CDR2 sequences are SGHAT and FQNNGV. J was trimmed by 10 bases and V by 3 bases; bases with no gene match: 9. CDR3 length: 14 amino acids. CDR3 nucleotide sequence: TGTGCCAGCAGCTTTCCTCGGACAGGGGACAGAGCTTTCTTT. It encodes CASSFPRTGDRAFF.

The CDR3 DNA reads TGTGCCACCCAGGGGGGCAGACCGCTTCGTACCGGGGAGCTGTTTTTT. It specifies CATQGGRPLRTGELFF. This rearrangement joins TRBV12-3 or TRBV12-4 to TRBJ2-2, with D possibly being TRBD1 (7 bases). The ends were cut back, 10 bases at V and 5 bases at J, with 23 bases in the middle. This CDR3 is 16 amino acids long.

Many counts were recorded for this clonotype. The chain couples TRBV14 to TRBJ1-1; D is uncertain. This CDR3 spans 13 amino acids. Germline V gene data show CDR1 as SGHDN and CDR2 as FVKESK. V lost 5 bases, J lost 1 base, and 8 bases lay in between. The CDR3 DNA reads TGTGCCAGCAGCACCTACAGGAACACTGAAGCTTTCTTT. This sequence encodes CASSTYRNTEAFF.

The V call is TRBV30, the J call TRBJ1-3; D perhaps matches TRBD1 (6 bases). Trimming stripped 4 bases from V and 3 bases from J, with 16 bases between. Germline CDR1 and CDR2: GTSNPN and SVGIG (reference sequence). The CDR3 covers 15 residues. CDR3: CAWTLGAGNGNTIYF. In DNA, the CDR3 is TGTGCCTGGACCTTGGGGGCTGGGAATGGAAACACCATATATTTT.

Only a few counts were recorded for this clonotype. The chain couples TRBV12-5 to TRBJ1-6, with D hard to call. V dropped 3 bases and J dropped 0 bases, with 15 bases sitting between them. CDR3 length: 18 residues. Germline V gene lookup returns CDR1 LGHNT and CDR2 FRNRAP. The CDR3 DNA follows: TGTGCTAGTGGTTTCAAAAGCGTAGGGAGCTCCTATAATTCACCCCTCCACTTT. Translated: CASGFKSVGSSYNSPLHF.

V usage is TRBV11-3 and J usage is TRBJ2-2, with a weak D call TRBD1 (5 bases). Germline V lookup: CDR1 SGHNT, CDR2 YENEEA. Trimming took off 6 bases at V and 6 bases at J, with 11 bases between the two ends. The CDR3 sequence is 13 residues long. This CDR3 reads CASRFRVSGELFF. CDR3 DNA sequence: TGTGCCAGCAGATTCAGGGTATCCGGGGAGCTGTTTTTT.

J is TRBJ2-1 and V is TRBV29-1; a weak D match, TRBD2 (6 bases). Looked up from germline, CDR1 is SQVTM and CDR2 is ANQGSEA. V was trimmed by 7 bases and J by 3 bases, leaving 10 bases between them. CDR3 length: 12 amino acids. This CDR3 reads CSGGGIYNEQFF. The DNA of the CDR3 is TGCAGCGGAGGCGGGATCTACAATGAGCAGTTCTTC.

The gene calls are TRBV12-3 or TRBV12-4 and TRBJ1-5; D is uncertain. The CDR3 loop spans 14 amino acids. Trimming cost V 3 bases and J 4 bases, with 10 bases left between them. The CDR3 DNA is TGTGCCAGCAGTTTTGGTTCGGGGAATCAGCCCCAGCATTTT. Translated, it gives CASSFGSGNQPQHF.

Comment on this clonotype: One end of the junction is discordant with germline, which a read error may explain. The chain is built from TRBV12-3 or TRBV12-4 and TRBJ2-5; D possibly matches TRBD1 or TRBD2 (5 bases each). The CDR3 length is 15 residues. The CDR3 nucleotides read TGTGCCAGCAGTTTGGGGGTTCAGAGCAAAGAGGCCCAGTACTTC. Encoded protein: CASSLGVQSKEAQYF.

The chain has TRBV4-1 and TRBJ2-3, with TRBD2 as a possible D gene (7 bases). CDR3 length: 18 amino acids. Germline V gene data show CDR1 as MGHRA and CDR2 as YSYEKL. Trimming took off 2 bases at V and 4 bases at J, with 22 bases between the two ends. The CDR3 loop reads CASSQSWGGFAPPDTQYF. CDR3 DNA: TGCGCCAGCAGCCAATCTTGGGGGGGCTTTGCTCCGCCAGATACGCAGTATTTT.

This clonotype was recorded a few times. J is TRBJ2-5 and V is TRBV25-1, with 11 bases fitting TRBD2. Trimming at V came to 1 base and at J to 2 bases, leaving 3 bases not matched to a gene. This CDR3 is built from 16 residues. Looked up from germline, CDR1 is MGHDK and CDR2 is SYGVNS. The DNA for the CDR3 is TGTGCCAGCAGTGAATCGGGACTAGCGGAGCAAGAGACCCAGTACTTC. Translating gives CASSESGLAEQETQYF. Variable domain in full (rest from reference TRBV25-1 and TRBJ2-5): EADIYQTPRYLVIGTGKKITLECSQTMGHDKMYWYQQDPGMELHLIHYSYGVNSTEKGDLSSESTVSRIRTEHFPLTLESARPSHTSQYLCASSESGLAEQETQYFGPGTRLLVL.

The chain employs TRBV9 and TRBJ2-7; unclear D gene. CDR3 size: 15 residues. With 0 bases removed from V and 4 bases from J, the gap between germline ends came to 14 bases. The germline V gene has CDR1 SGDLS and CDR2 YYNGEE. CDR3 sequence: CASSVAVTGIYEQYF. CDR3 DNA sequence: TGTGCCAGCAGCGTAGCAGTGACCGGTATATACGAGCAGTACTTC.